This T cell receptor (beta chain) is drawn from a study of blood T cell repertoires in COVID-19. The germline V gene encodes CDR1 KGHDR and CDR2 SFDVKD. Trimming took 4 bases from V and 1 from J; bases not matched to a gene: 4. This CDR3 has 16 residues. The method was immunoSEQ multiplex PCR; TCRdb's version includes in-frame clones alone and lacks a portion of them. The data show 250,000 or so clones, about four fifths seen once. The V call is TRBV24-1, the J call TRBJ2-5; the match to TRBD1 covers 11 bases. Specimen: peripheral blood. The TCR sequence derives from a man aged 30-40 years who had recovered from COVID-19. CDR3 loop: CATSDAGTGGQETQYF. CDR3 sequence (DNA): TGTGCCACCAGTGACGCAGGGACAGGGGGCCAAGAGACCCAGTACTTC.